The rows below give T cell receptor beta chains drawn from one sample of a study of spatial heterogeneity in lung cancer. MiXCR, run by TCRdb on the 5' RACE reads, gives a single entry per CDR3 protein. The repertoire consists of approximately 40,000 distinct CDR3 sequences, with about 5% occurring once and the leading ten covering approximately 25%. Sequences were derived from PBMCs, sampled at surgery. The receptors originated from a female donor with early-stage non-small cell lung cancer. Each CDR3 is given with its conserved first and last residue. The D gene is left open where the match is weak. Clone sizes are given selectively: once, few, many, or a class where the clone is expanded.

J,V,D,size,DNA,CDR3
TRBJ2-3,TRBV7-2,TRBD1,many,TGTGCCAGCAGCGCTGGACAGGGAAGCACAGATACGCAGTATTTT,CASSAGQGSTDTQYF
TRBJ2-7,TRBV7-8,NA,many,TGTGCCAGCAGCCCGGGACTCTCCTACGAGCAGTACTTC,CASSPGLSYEQYF
TRBJ2-3,TRBV7-6,NA,many,TGTGCCAGCAGCCCCGACACAATTAGCACAGATACGCAGTATTTT,CASSPDTISTDTQYF
TRBJ1-1,TRBV28,NA,few,TGTGCCAGCAGTCAGAGGACCAACCGAGGAATGAACACTGAAGCTTTCTTT,CASSQRTNRGMNTEAFF
TRBJ2-3,TRBV9,NA,many,TGTGCCAGCAGCGAAAGTTTGCCCACAGATACGCAGTATTTT,CASSESLPTDTQYF
TRBJ1-2,TRBV4-2,NA,many,TGTGCCAGCAGCCAAGAGATCGGGTTAGGTGGCTACACCTTC,CASSQEIGLGGYTF
TRBJ2-3,TRBV20-1,NA,many,TGCAGTGCTAGAGATAGGAGGCCTGGGGATACGCAGTATTTT,CSARDRRPGDTQYF
TRBJ2-5,TRBV7-9,TRBD1,NA,TGTGCCAGCAGTTCGCCCGGGACAGGGGAGGAGACCCAGTACTTC,CASSSPGTGEETQYF
TRBJ1-2,TRBV15,NA,many,TGTGCCACCAGCTTCCAAGCGGATTCTTCCTATGGCTACACCTTC,CATSFQADSSYGYTF
TRBJ2-7,TRBV7-6,TRBD1,many,TGTGCCAGCAGCTCCCCTTGGACAGGGGAGTACGAGCAGTACTTC,CASSSPWTGEYEQYF
TRBJ2-7,TRBV20-1,TRBD1,NA,TGCAGTGCTAGAGACCGGGACAGGGTATTCGAGCAGTACTTC,CSARDRDRVFEQYF
TRBJ2-1,TRBV7-2,TRBD2,many,TGTGCCAGCAGCTTAGTAAGGGGAGGGTACAATGAGCAGTTCTTC,CASSLVRGGYNEQFF
TRBJ2-5,TRBV15,TRBD2,NA,TGTGCCACCAGCAGAGATCCTAGAGCGGGGGGTTCACTTACTCGCCAAGAGACCCAGTACTTC,CATSRDPRAGGSLTRQETQYF
TRBJ2-7,TRBV2,NA,many,TGTGCCAGCAGGGAAGAGGGGTCCTACGAGCAGTACTTC,CASREEGSYEQYF
TRBJ1-2,TRBV29-1,NA,many,TGCAGCGTTGAAGGGGTTTTAGGCTATGGCTACACCTTC,CSVEGVLGYGYTF
TRBJ1-2,TRBV4-2,NA,medium-sized,TGTGCCAGCAGCCAAGATCGCGGACTCACAAACTATGGCTACACCTTC,CASSQDRGLTNYGYTF
TRBJ2-6,TRBV28,TRBD1,NA,TGTGCCAGCAGTTTTATAGGACAGGGGGCTGCTGGGGCCAACGTCCTGACTTTC,CASSFIGQGAAGANVLTF
TRBJ2-2,TRBV5-4,NA,NA,TGTGCCAGCAGCTTCGGTCAGGACACCGGGGAGCTGTTTTTT,CASSFGQDTGELFF
TRBJ2-3,TRBV4-2,TRBD2,few,TGTGCCAGCAGCCAAGATCTAGCGGGGAGCACAGATACGCAGTATTTT,CASSQDLAGSTDTQYF
TRBJ2-3,TRBV7-2,NA,many,TGTGCCAGCAGCTTAGGTACTAGCAGGGGAGATACGCAGTATTTT,CASSLGTSRGDTQYF
TRBJ2-7,TRBV10-3,TRBD2,NA,TGTGCCATCAGTGATGGACTGGGACTAGCGCGGGCCTACGAGCAGTACTTC,CAISDGLGLARAYEQYF
TRBJ2-5,TRBV12-3/TRBV12-4,TRBD2,many,TGTGCCAGCAGTTTACGGGTTGGGGGGACTAGGTCCGGGACCCAGTACTTC,CASSLRVGGTRSGTQYF
TRBJ2-3,TRBV20-1,NA,many,TGCAGTGCTCTCAGGGGGGAAGGCACAGATACGCAGTATTTT,CSALRGEGTDTQYF
TRBJ1-5,TRBV7-9,NA,NA,TGTGCCAGCAGCTTAGGGGTCGGAGCAGGGGGCAATCAGCCCCAGCATTTT,CASSLGVGAGGNQPQHF
TRBJ2-2,TRBV4-2,NA,many,TGTGCCAGCAGCCAAGTTAAGGGAAACACCGGGGAGCTGTTTTTT,CASSQVKGNTGELFF
TRBJ1-1,TRBV5-1,NA,many,TGCGCCAGCAGCTTGGGTCTATCGAACACTGAAGCTTTCTTT,CASSLGLSNTEAFF
TRBJ2-3,TRBV20-1,NA,many,TGCAGTGCTGCCGCGGGGGCCTCGGGAGATACGCAGTATTTT,CSAAAGASGDTQYF
TRBJ1-3,TRBV11-2,NA,NA,TGTGCCAGCAGCTTTTCCGACCCCTCTGGAAACACCATATATTTT,CASSFSDPSGNTIYF
TRBJ2-7,TRBV4-2,NA,many,TGTGCCAGCAGCCAAGACGGGGGTGGGGGCTACGAGCAGTACTTC,CASSQDGGGGYEQYF
TRBJ1-6,TRBV29-1,TRBD1,many,TGCAGCGTGCAAAATTCAGGGACAGGGAATTCACCCCTCCACTTT,CSVQNSGTGNSPLHF
TRBJ1-2,TRBV7-2,TRBD1,many,TGTGCCAGCAGCTTAGGGGGGACAGGGGCCCTCTATGGCTACACCTTC,CASSLGGTGALYGYTF
TRBJ2-4,TRBV3-1,NA,NA,TGTGCCAGCAGCCAAGAAAGTCCTTTGCTAGCCAAAAACATTCAGTACTTC,CASSQESPLLAKNIQYF
TRBJ2-4,TRBV28,NA,many,TGTGCCAGCAGAGTGTCCGGATTCTCAGCCAAAAACATTCAGTACTTC,CASRVSGFSAKNIQYF
TRBJ2-7,TRBV2,TRBD1,many,TGTGCCAGCCTTCGACAGGGGGTTACCTACGAGCAGTACTTC,CASLRQGVTYEQYF
TRBJ2-7,TRBV5-4,TRBD2,many,TGTGCCAGCAGCTCGACTAGCGGATTCTCCTACGAGCAGTACTTC,CASSSTSGFSYEQYF
TRBJ2-3,TRBV5-1,NA,few,TGCGCCAGCAGCCTGTTCCGGACAGACAAAACAGATACGCAGTATTTT,CASSLFRTDKTDTQYF
TRBJ1-4,TRBV20-1,NA,many,TGCAGTGCTCCACCGACAGGAGATAGTGAAAAACTGTTTTTT,CSAPPTGDSEKLFF
TRBJ2-7,TRBV23-1,NA,many,TGCGCCAGCAGTCAATCTAGACAGGCGCGGTACCACGAGCAGTACTTC,CASSQSRQARYHEQYF
TRBJ2-3,TRBV7-2,TRBD2,few,TGTGCCAGCAGCTTAGGCCGACTAGCGGGGGCCCCCACAGATACGCAGTATTTT,CASSLGRLAGAPTDTQYF
TRBJ1-2,TRBV7-6,NA,many,TGTGCCAGCAGCCCCGGGACCGAAAGAGGCTACACCTTC,CASSPGTERGYTF
TRBJ2-7,TRBV20-1,NA,few,TGCAGTGCTAGAGAGTCTCCGAGCTCCTACGAGCAGTACTTC,CSARESPSSYEQYF
TRBJ2-7,TRBV5-1,NA,many,TGCGCCAGCAGCTTGATGTCAGCTGGCTCCTACGAGCAGTACTTC,CASSLMSAGSYEQYF
TRBJ2-3,TRBV5-4,TRBD2,many,TGTGCCAGCAGCGGGAGGGCAGACACAGATACGCAGTATTTT,CASSGRADTDTQYF
TRBJ2-5,TRBV20-1,NA,many,TGCAGTGCTACCATACTGCACTTTAACCGGGGCGGGGAGACCCAGTACTTC,CSATILHFNRGGETQYF